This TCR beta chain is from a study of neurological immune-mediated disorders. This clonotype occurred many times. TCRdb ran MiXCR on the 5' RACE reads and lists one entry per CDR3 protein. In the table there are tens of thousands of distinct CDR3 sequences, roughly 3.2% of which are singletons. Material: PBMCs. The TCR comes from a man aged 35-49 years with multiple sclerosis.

The CDR3 region has the DNA TGTGCCAGCAGCTTAGGGCCTAACTATGGCTACACCTTC. Translation: CASSLGPNYGYTF. The chain has TRBV7-2 and TRBJ1-2; no clear D. V lost 1 base and J lost 0, with 3 bases in between. Looked up from germline, CDR1 is SGHTA and CDR2 is FQGNSA. The CDR3 runs to 13 residues. The variable domain in full, with the rest retrieved from reference TRBV7-2 and TRBJ1-2, is GAGVSQSPSNKVTEKGKDVELRCDPISGHTALYWYRQSLGQGLEFLIYFQGNSAPDKSGLPSDRFSAERTGGSVSTLTIQRTQQEDSAVYLCASSLGPNYGYTFGSGTRLTVV.